The present entry profiles one T cell receptor beta chain with its context. V was pared by 3 bases and J by 4 bases, with 4 bases between. The germline CDR1 and CDR2 sequences are ENHRY and SYGVKD. The CDR3 loop spans 12 amino acids. This record belongs to a study of blood T cell repertoires in COVID-19. TCRdb keeps only in-frame clones here, not all; method: immunoSEQ multiplex PCR. The sample records about 240,000 clones, roughly 80% being singletons. The genes are TRBV10-3 and TRBJ1-5; D is unresolved. This TCR was sampled from a woman in her thirties or forties who had been exposed to COVID-19. The sequenced sample consisted of PBMCs or T cells enriched from blood (not recorded which). The CDR3, as DNA: TGTGCCATCAGTGACCCGAATCAGCCCCAGCATTTT. Its protein product is CAISDPNQPQHF.